These 4 T cell receptor beta chains came from one sample sequenced in a study of cytomegalovirus exposure and HLA in healthy donors. 13 Jbeta primers and 60 Vbeta primers were used for the PCR. Generated by immunoSEQ multiplex PCR, the TCRdb table keeps only in-frame clones and is missing some. This sample has approximately 190,000 clones, with 84% found just once. The source material was PBMCs. The receptors come from a boy younger than 18 in good health and CMV-seronegative.

A few counts support this clone. The gene calls are TRBV11-3 and TRBJ2-7; 10 bases map to TRBD1. Looked up from germline, CDR1 is SGHNT and CDR2 is YENEEA. V lost 4 bases and J lost 8; bases outside the gene matches: 11. The CDR3 loop spans 15 amino acids. CDR3 in DNA: TGTGCCAGCAGCTCGGGACAGGGGATCAATGTAAAGCAGTACTTC. Translating gives CASSSGQGINVKQYF.

The chain employs TRBV28 and TRBJ2-5; D is perhaps TRBD1 (5 bases). This CDR3 has 14 amino acids. CDR1 and CDR2 from the germline V gene are MDHEN and SYDVKM. Trimming pared 5 bases from V and 5 bases from J, leaving 15 bases between. The CDR3 DNA reads TGTGCCAGCAGTCAAGGGGCCGCCGTTGAGACCCAGTACTTC. Its translation is CASSQGAAVETQYF.

The DNA for the CDR3 is TGTGCCAGCAGTTTTCGGGTCGGCACTGAAGCTTTCTTT. Its translation is CASSFRVGTEAFF. The rearrangement uses TRBV27 and TRBJ1-1; no definite D call. In germline, CDR1 is MNHEY, CDR2 SMNVEV (reference sequence). The CDR3 sequence is 13 residues long. V was shortened by 3 bases and J by 4 bases, with 9 bases between the two germline ends.

The V and J genes are TRBV2 and TRBJ2-3, with TRBD2 as a possible D gene (6 bases). Germline V gene data show CDR1 as SNHLY and CDR2 as FYNNEI. The CDR3 consists of 13 residues. V was cut by 8 bases and J by 7 bases, with 16 bases left in between. CDR3: CASGEEIFNTQYF. CDR3 coding DNA: TGTGCCAGCGGGGAGGAGATTTTTAATACGCAGTATTTT. Drawing the rest from reference TRBV2 and TRBJ2-3, the complete variable domain is EPEVTQTPSHQVTQMGQEVILRCVPISNHLYFYWYRQILGQKVEFLVSFYNNEISEKSEIFDDQFSVERPDGSNFTLKIRSTKLEDSAMYFCASGEEIFNTQYFGPGTRLTVL.